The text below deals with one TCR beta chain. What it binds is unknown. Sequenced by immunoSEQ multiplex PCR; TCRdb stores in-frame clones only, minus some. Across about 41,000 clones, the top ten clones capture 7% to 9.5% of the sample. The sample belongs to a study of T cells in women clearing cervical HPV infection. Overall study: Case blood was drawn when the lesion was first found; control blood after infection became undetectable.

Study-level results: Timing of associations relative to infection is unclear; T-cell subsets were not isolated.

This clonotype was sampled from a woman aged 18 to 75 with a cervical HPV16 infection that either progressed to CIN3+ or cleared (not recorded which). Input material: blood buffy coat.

The DNA read from the CDR3 is TGCGCCAGCAGTCAACCCCGTTTGTCAGGGTATAGCAATCAGCCC. Protein product: CASSQPRLSGYSNQP. The whole CDR3 is CASSQPRLSGYSNQPQHF. The chain recombines TRBV23-1 with TRBJ1-5, with D perhaps matching TRBD1 (5 bases). The read finishes 3 residues shy of the CDR3 end, and the germline J gene is used to complete it. TRBV23-1 is an ORF, and what it does is uncertain. The CDR3 has 18 amino acids. With 2 bases removed from V and 0 bases from J, the gap between germline ends came to 17 bases.